This T cell receptor beta chain was sequenced for a study of blood T cells in healthy people across ages. Across the whole study: Roughly one uniquely barcoded beta molecule per two T cells was captured. Study conclusions and caveats: Age showed a roughly linear inverse relationship with TCR beta diversity per million T cells. TCR beta diversity was tightly associated with the proportion of naive T cells.

Concerning this clonotype itself: The antigen is unknown.

Using a J-beta primer mix together with a sample-barcoded 5' primer, a second PCR was run for roughly 7 to 11 cycles. Each of the cDNA molecules was tagged by a template-switch adaptor with 12 random nucleotides. One entry per CDR3 protein results from TCRdb running MiXCR on the 5' RACE reads. The sample lists about 1.7 million distinct CDR3 sequences, under 30% occurring once. Source material: blood. The TCR sequence derives from a young woman in good health.

Here the CDR3 reads CASNFGATGSSPLHF. CDR3 bases: TGTGCCAGCAATTTCGGAGCTACAGGGAGTTCACCCCTCCACTTT. V gene TRBV12-3 or TRBV12-4 combines with J gene TRBJ1-6; D might be TRBD1 (6 bases). This CDR3 has 15 residues. V shed 7 bases and J shed 9 bases, with 19 bases lying between them.